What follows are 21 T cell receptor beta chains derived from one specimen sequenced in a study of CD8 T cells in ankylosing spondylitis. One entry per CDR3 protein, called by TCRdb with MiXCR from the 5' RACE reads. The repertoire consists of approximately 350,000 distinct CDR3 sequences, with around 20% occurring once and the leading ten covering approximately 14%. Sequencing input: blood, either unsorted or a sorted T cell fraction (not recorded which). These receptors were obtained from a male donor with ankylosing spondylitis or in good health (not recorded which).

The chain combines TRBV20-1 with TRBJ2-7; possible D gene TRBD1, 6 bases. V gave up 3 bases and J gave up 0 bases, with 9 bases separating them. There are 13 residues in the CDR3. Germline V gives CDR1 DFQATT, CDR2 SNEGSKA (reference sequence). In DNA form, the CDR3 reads TGCAGTGCTAGGGACAGACTCTCCTACGAGCAGTACTTC. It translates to CSARDRLSYEQYF.

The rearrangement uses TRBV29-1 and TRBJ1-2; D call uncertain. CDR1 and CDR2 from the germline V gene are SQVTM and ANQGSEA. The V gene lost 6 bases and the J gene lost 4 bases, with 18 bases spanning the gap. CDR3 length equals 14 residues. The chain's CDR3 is CSVPGPQAPYGYTF. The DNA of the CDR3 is TGCAGCGTCCCTGGCCCGCAAGCGCCCTATGGCTACACCTTC.

The CDR3 coding sequence is TGTGCCATCAGTGTCGCCCAGGGGGAGCGGCAGGACGAGCAGTACTTC. Its translation is CAISVAQGERQDEQYF. V is TRBV10-3 and J is TRBJ2-7, with 7 bases identical to TRBD1. Germline lookup yields CDR1 ENHRY and CDR2 SYGVKD. The V and J ends lost 4 bases and 5 bases, in that order; junction bases with no gene match: 14. The CDR3 is 16 residues long.

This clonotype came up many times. The CDR3 DNA reads TGTGCCAGCAGCGCGTCTTTAGGCACAATCGGGAATGAGCAGTTCTTC. Protein product: CASSASLGTIGNEQFF. This rearrangement joins TRBV9 to TRBJ2-1; D not resolved. Trimming removed 3 bases from V and 7 bases from J, with 20 bases in between. CDR3 length: 16 amino acids. CDR1 is SGDLS and CDR2 is YYNGEE in the germline V gene.

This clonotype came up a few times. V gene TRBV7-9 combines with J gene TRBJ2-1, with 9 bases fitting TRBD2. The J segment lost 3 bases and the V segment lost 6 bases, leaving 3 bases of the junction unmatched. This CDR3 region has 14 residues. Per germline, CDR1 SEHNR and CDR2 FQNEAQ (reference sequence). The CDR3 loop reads CASSRLADYNEQFF. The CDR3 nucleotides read TGTGCCAGCAGTCGACTAGCGGACTACAATGAGCAGTTCTTC.

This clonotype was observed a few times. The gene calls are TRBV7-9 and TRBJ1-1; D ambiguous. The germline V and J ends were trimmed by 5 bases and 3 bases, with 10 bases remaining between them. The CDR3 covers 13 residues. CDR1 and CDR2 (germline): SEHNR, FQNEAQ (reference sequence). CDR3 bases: TGTGCCAGCAGCCCCCTTAAGGACACTGAAGCTTTCTTT. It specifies CASSPLKDTEAFF. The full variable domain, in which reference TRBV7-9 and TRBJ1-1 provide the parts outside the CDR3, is DTGVSQNPRHKITKRGQNVTFRCDPISEHNRLYWYRQTLGQGPEFLTYFQNEAQLEKSRLLSDRFSAERPKGSFSTLEIQRTEQGDSAMYLCASSPLKDTEAFFGQGTRLTVV.

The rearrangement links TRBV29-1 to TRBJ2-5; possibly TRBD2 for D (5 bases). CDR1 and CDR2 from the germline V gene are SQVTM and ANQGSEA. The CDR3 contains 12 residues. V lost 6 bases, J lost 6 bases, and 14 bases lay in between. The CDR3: CSVPEVGKTQYF. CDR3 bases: TGCAGCGTACCCGAGGTCGGGAAGACCCAGTACTTC.

CDR3 in amino acids: CASSQDEGFSEQFF. Written as DNA, the CDR3 is TGCGCCAGCAGCCAAGACGAGGGGTTTAGTGAGCAGTTCTTC. The V gene is TRBV4-1, the J gene TRBJ2-1, with D perhaps given as TRBD1 or TRBD2 (5 bases each). The CDR3 sequence is 14 residues long. V was shortened by 0 bases and J by 9 bases, with 12 bases between the two germline ends. Germline V gene data show CDR1 as MGHRA and CDR2 as YSYEKL.

The CDR3 coding sequence is TGTGCCAGCAGCGGCAGTATGGTTAGGGTTAACGATGAGCAGTTCTTC. Protein: CASSGSMVRVNDEQFF. V gene TRBV5-5 combines with J gene TRBJ2-1, with D unresolved. Trimming took 4 bases from V and 8 from J, leaving 22 bases between them. Germline V gene data show CDR1 as SGHKS and CDR2 as YYEKEE (reference sequence). The CDR3 is 16 residues long.

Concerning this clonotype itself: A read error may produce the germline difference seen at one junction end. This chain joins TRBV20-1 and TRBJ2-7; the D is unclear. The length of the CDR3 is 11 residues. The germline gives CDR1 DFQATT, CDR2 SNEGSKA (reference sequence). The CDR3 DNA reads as TGCAGTGCTAGAGAGTGGCTAGAAGGAAGCTTC. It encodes CSAREWLEGSF.

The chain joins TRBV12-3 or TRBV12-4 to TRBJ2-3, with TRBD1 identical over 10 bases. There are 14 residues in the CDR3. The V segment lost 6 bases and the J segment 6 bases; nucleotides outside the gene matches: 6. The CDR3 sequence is CASRGGTGVDTQYF. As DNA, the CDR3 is TGTGCCAGCAGGGGGGGGACAGGGGTGGATACGCAGTATTTT.

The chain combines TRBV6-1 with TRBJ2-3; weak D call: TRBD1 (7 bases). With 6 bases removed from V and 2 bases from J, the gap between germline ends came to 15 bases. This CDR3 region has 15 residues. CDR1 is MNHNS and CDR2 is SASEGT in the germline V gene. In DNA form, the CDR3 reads TGTGCCAGCAGGGGGGCAGGGGGGTCCACAGATACGCAGTATTTT. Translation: CASRGAGGSTDTQYF.

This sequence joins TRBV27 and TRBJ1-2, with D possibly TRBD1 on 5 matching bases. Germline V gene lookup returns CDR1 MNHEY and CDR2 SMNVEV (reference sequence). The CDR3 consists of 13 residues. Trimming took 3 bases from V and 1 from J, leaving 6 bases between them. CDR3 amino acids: CASSLTDNYGYTF. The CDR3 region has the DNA TGTGCCAGCAGTTTGACAGATAACTATGGCTACACCTTC.

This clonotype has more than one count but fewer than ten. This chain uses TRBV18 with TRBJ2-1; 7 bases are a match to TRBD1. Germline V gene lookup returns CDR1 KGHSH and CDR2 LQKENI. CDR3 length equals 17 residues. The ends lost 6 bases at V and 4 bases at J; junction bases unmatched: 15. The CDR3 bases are TGTGCCAGCTCCGACAGGGTAATCGGTCCGTCTTACAATGAGCAGTTCTTC. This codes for CASSDRVIGPSYNEQFF.

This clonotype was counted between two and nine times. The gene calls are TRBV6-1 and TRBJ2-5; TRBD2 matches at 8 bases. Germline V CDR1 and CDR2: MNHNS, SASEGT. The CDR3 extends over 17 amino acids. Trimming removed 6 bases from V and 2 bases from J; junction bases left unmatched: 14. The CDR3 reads CASSPFLELAVQETQYF. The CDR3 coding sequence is TGTGCCAGCAGCCCTTTTTTGGAACTAGCGGTGCAAGAGACCCAGTACTTC.

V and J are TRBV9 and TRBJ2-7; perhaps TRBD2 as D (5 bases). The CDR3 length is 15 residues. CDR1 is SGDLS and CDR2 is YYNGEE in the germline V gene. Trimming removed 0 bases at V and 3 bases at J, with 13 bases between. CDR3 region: CASSVGAVGDYEQYF. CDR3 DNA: TGTGCCAGCAGCGTAGGGGCAGTCGGGGACTACGAGCAGTACTTC.

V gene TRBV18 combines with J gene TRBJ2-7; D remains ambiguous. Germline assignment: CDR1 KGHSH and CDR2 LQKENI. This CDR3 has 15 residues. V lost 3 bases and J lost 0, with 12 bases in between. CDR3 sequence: CASSPLGSSSYEQYF. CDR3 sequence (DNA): TGTGCCAGCTCACCCTTGGGGTCTAGCTCCTACGAGCAGTACTTC.

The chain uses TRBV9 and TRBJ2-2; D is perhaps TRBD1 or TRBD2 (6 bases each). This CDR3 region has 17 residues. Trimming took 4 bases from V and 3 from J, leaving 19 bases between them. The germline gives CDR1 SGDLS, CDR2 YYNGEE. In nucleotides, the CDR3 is TGTGCCAGCAGCACCCCATCTACGGGGGCGTACACCGGGGAGCTGTTTTTT. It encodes CASSTPSTGAYTGELFF.

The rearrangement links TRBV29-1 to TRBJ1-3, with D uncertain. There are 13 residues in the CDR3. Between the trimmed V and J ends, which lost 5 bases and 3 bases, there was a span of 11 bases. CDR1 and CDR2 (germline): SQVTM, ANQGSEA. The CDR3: CSVSTPYGNTIYF. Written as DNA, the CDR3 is TGCAGCGTTTCTACGCCCTATGGAAACACCATATATTTT.

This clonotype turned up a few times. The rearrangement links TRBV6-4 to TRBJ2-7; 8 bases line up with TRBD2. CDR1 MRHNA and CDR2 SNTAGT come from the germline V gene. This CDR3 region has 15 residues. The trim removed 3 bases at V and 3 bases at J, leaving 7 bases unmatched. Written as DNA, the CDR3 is TGTGCCAGCAGTGATAAAGCGGGGGACCACTACGAGCAGTACTTC. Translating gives CASSDKAGDHYEQYF.

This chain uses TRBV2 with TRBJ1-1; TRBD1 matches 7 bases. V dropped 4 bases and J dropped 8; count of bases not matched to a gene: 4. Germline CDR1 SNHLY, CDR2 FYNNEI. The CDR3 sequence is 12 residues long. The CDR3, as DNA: TGTGCCAGCAGTGGGACAGGAGACGAAGCTTTCTTT. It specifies CASSGTGDEAFF.